Presented here are 10 T cell receptor beta chains from one specimen sequenced in a study of technical replicates of blood from several donors. The data were produced by immunoSEQ multiplex PCR, yet TCRdb's version contains in-frame clones alone and is incomplete. The sample consists of some 31,000 clones, about 92% of them appearing once. Sequenced sample: PBMCs. The receptors derive from a human donor in good health. Some clones in this sample may be carry-over from other donors' samples.

This chain uses TRBV18 with TRBJ2-7; 10 positions agree with TRBD1. Germline V gene data show CDR1 as KGHSH and CDR2 as LQKENI. This CDR3 has 14 amino acids. Trimming removed 6 bases from V and 6 bases from J; junction bases left unmatched: 8. The CDR3 loop reads CASSSGTGASEQYF. CDR3 in DNA: TGTGCCAGCTCTTCCGGGACAGGGGCCTCCGAGCAGTACTTC.

V and J are TRBV12-5 and TRBJ2-7; maybe TRBD2 (6 bases). V lost 7 bases and J 7 bases, leaving 14 bases between the germline ends. This CDR3 spans 12 amino acids. Germline CDR1 reads LGHNT; CDR2 reads FRNRAP. The CDR3 sequence is CASAKMGGEQYF. As DNA, the CDR3 is TGTGCTAGTGCCAAGATGGGGGGTGAGCAGTACTTC.

J is TRBJ1-2 and V is TRBV18; the match to TRBD1 covers 10 bases. This CDR3 region has 17 residues. Germline V gene data show CDR1 as KGHSH and CDR2 as LQKENI. J lost 8 bases, V lost 0 bases, and 12 bases had no gene match. CDR3 sequence (DNA): TGTGCCAGCTCACCACCTATATCGACAGGGGGCGGAATCGGCTACACCTTC. Translated, it gives CASSPPISTGGGIGYTF. Drawing the rest from reference TRBV18 and TRBJ1-2, the complete variable domain is NAGVMQNPRHLVRRRGQEARLRCSPMKGHSHVYWYRQLPEEGLKFMVYLQKENIIDESGMPKERFSAEFPKEGPSILRIQQVVRGDSAAYFCASSPPISTGGGIGYTFGSGTRLTVV.

The chain joins TRBV4-1 to TRBJ2-5; 7 positions agree with TRBD2. The CDR3 is made up of 13 amino acids. Trimming took 5 bases from V and 5 from J; bases not matched to a gene: 5. CDR1 and CDR2 (germline): MGHRA, YSYEKL. Written as DNA, the CDR3 is TGCGCCAGCAGCACCGGGGGGAGGGAGACCCAGTACTTC. It yields the protein CASSTGGRETQYF.

The chain links TRBV18 to TRBJ2-7, with D possibly TRBD2 on 6 matching bases. V lost 3 bases and J 4 bases, leaving 13 bases between the germline ends. CDR1 is KGHSH and CDR2 is LQKENI in the germline V gene. The CDR3 is 14 residues long. The CDR3, as DNA: TGTGCCAGCTCACCGGGACTGTCCGCGTACGAGCAGTACTTC. The encoded protein is CASSPGLSAYEQYF.

The chain joins TRBV4-3 to TRBJ2-1; 9 bases fit TRBD2. Germline values: CDR1 LGHNA, CDR2 YSLEER. V dropped 4 bases and J dropped 6; count of bases not matched to a gene: 7. There are 15 residues in the CDR3. The CDR3 region is CASSRWAGGPNEQFF. DNA for the CDR3: TGCGCCAGCAGCCGTTGGGCGGGGGGGCCCAATGAGCAGTTCTTC.

The chain recombines TRBV30 with TRBJ1-5; D is perhaps TRBD1 (5 bases). Germline CDR1 and CDR2: GTSNPN and SVGIG (reference sequence). Trimming stripped 5 bases from V and 7 bases from J, with 15 bases between. The CDR3 runs 13 residues. The CDR3 nucleotides are TGTGCCTGGGGCCGGGGGGGGAAACAGCCCCAGCATTTT. It yields the protein CAWGRGGKQPQHF.

V gene TRBV6-5 combines with J gene TRBJ1-3; TRBD1 might be the D (5 bases). CDR1 and CDR2 from the germline V gene are MNHEY and SVGAGI. The CDR3 has 14 amino acids. Trimming took off 7 bases at V and 1 base at J, with 11 bases between the two ends. The CDR3 DNA follows: TGTGCCAGCACCGCCGCAGGGTCTGGAAACACCATATATTTT. Translating gives CASTAAGSGNTIYF.

The chain has TRBV2 and TRBJ1-6; 7 nucleotides match TRBD1. V dropped 5 bases and J dropped 5; count of bases not matched to a gene: 9. The length of the CDR3 is 16 residues. Germline lookup yields CDR1 SNHLY and CDR2 FYNNEI. The CDR3 sequence is CASSWDSRVNNSPLHF. The DNA of the CDR3 is TGTGCCAGCAGTTGGGACAGTCGGGTTAATAATTCACCCCTCCACTTT.

The V call is TRBV12-5, the J call TRBJ1-3; D remains unclear. In germline, CDR1 is LGHNT, CDR2 FRNRAP. CDR3 size: 14 residues. Trimming stripped 8 bases from V and 0 bases from J, with 11 bases between. CDR3 protein: CASREGGSGNTIYF. The DNA for the CDR3 is TGTGCTAGTCGCGAGGGAGGCTCTGGAAACACCATATATTTT.